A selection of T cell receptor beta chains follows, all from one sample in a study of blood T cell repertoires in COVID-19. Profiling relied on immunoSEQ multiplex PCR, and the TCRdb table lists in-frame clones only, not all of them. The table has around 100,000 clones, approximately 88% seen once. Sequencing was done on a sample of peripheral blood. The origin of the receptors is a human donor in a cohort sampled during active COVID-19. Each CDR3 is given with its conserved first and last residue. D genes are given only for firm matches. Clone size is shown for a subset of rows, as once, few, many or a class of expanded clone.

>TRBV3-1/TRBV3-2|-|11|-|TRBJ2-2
CASRLTGELFF
TGTGCCAGCAGGTTAACCGGGGAGCTGTTTTTT
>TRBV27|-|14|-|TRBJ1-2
CASSLYPGPYGYTF
TGTGCCAGCAGTTTATATCCGGGTCCCTATGGCTACACCTTC
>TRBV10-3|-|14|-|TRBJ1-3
CAISESLRGNTIYF
TGTGCCATCAGTGAGTCATTACGGGGAAACACCATATATTTT
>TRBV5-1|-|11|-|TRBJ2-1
CASSLAQGQFF
TGCGCCAGCAGCTTGGCTCAGGGTCAGTTCTTC
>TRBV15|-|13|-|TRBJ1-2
CATSRDQTDGYTF
TGTGCCACCAGCAGAGATCAAACAGATGGCTACACCTTC
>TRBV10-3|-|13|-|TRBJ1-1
CAASTGGRSEAFF
TGTGCCGCCTCAACGGGGGGGAGAAGTGAAGCTTTCTTT
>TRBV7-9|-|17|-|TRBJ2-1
CASSLVGVVFRADEQFF
TGTGCCAGCAGCTTAGTTGGAGTAGTTTTTAGAGCGGATGAGCAGTTCTTC
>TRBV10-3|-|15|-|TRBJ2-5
CAISETGLSQETQYF
TGTGCCATCAGTGAGACGGGACTTAGCCAAGAGACCCAGTACTTC
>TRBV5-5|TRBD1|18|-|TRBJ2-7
CASSSLPWKGAPSYEQYF
TGTGCCAGCAGCTCCCTCCCGTGGAAGGGGGCGCCTTCCTACGAGCAGTACTTC
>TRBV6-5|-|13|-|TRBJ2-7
CATREAGRYEQYF
TGTGCCACCAGGGAGGCAGGGAGGTACGAGCAGTACTTC
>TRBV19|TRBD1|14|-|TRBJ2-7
CASSIRDRANEQYF
TGTGCCAGTAGTATCCGGGACAGGGCGAACGAGCAGTACTTC
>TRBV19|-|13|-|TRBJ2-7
CASSPGGHYEQYF
TGTGCCAGTAGCCCGGGGGGACACTACGAGCAGTACTTC
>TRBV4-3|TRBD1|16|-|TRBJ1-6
CASSQVGQGVNSPLHF
TGCGCCAGCAGCCAAGTTGGACAGGGCGTTAATTCACCCCTCCACTTT
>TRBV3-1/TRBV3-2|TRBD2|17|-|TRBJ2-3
CASSQPRLAGEGDTQYF
TGTGCCAGCAGCCAACCTAGACTAGCGGGAGAGGGGGATACGCAGTATTTT
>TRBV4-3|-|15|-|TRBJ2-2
CASSQATGFTGELFF
TGCGCCAGCAGCCAAGCAACCGGGTTTACCGGGGAGCTGTTTTTT
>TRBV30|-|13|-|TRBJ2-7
CAWSVSAGYEQYF
TGTGCCTGGAGTGTATCAGCGGGCTACGAGCAGTACTTC
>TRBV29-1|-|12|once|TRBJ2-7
CSVERGGNEQYF
TGCAGCGTTGAAAGGGGTGGGAACGAGCAGTACTTC
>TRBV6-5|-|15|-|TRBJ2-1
CASSARGLGYNEQFF
TGTGCCAGCTCTGCGAGGGGGTTGGGGTACAATGAGCAGTTCTTC
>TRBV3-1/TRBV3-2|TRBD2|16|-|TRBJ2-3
CASSQIAGGPRDTQYF
TGTGCCAGCAGCCAAATAGCGGGAGGGCCCCGAGATACGCAGTATTTT
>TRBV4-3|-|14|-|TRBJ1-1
CASSQSDRNTEAFF
TGCGCCAGCAGCCAATCAGACAGAAACACTGAAGCTTTCTTT
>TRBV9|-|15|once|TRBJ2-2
CASSVAGIVPGELFF
TGTGCCAGCAGCGTAGCCGGGATCGTCCCCGGGGAGCTGTTTTTT
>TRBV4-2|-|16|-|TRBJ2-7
CASSQEGSGLTYEQYF
TGTGCCAGCAGCCAAGAAGGTAGCGGCCTTACCTACGAGCAGTACTTC
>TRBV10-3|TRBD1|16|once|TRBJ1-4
CAISESRGQVNEKLFF
TGTGCCATCAGTGAGTCGAGGGGGCAGGTCAATGAAAAACTGTTTTTT
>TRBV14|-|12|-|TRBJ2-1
CASSQTGHEQFF
TGTGCCAGCAGCCAAACAGGGCATGAGCAGTTCTTC
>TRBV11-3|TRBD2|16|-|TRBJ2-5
CASSLALTGGVGTQYF
TGTGCCAGCAGCTTAGCCCTGACTGGGGGGGTGGGGACCCAGTACTTC
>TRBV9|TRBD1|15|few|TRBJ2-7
CASSSRTGPLDEQYF
TGTGCCAGCAGCTCCCGGACAGGGCCTCTTGACGAGCAGTACTTC
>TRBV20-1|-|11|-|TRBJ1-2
CSAPTDYGYTF
TGCAGTGCACCGACAGACTATGGCTACACCTTC
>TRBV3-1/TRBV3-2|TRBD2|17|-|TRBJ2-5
CASSQDFSGGARETQYF
TGTGCCAGCAGCCAAGATTTTAGCGGGGGGGCGAGAGAGACCCAGTACTTC
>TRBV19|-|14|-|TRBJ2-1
CASSVGNTRSEQFF
TGTGCCAGTAGTGTCGGTAACACTAGAAGTGAGCAGTTCTTC
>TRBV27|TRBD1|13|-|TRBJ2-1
CASRGTGLNEQFF
TGTGCCAGCAGGGGGACAGGGCTCAATGAGCAGTTCTTC
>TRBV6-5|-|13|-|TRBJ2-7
CASQTGRGYEQYF
TGTGCCAGCCAGACTGGCCGAGGCTACGAGCAGTACTTC
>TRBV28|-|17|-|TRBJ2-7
CASSLVASYQGNHEQYF
TGTGCCAGCAGTTTAGTGGCCAGCTACCAGGGGAATCACGAGCAGTACTTC
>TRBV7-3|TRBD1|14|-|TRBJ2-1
CASSPGQGAGEQFF
TGTGCCAGCAGCCCCGGACAGGGGGCAGGGGAGCAGTTCTTC